The 27 T cell receptor beta chains below all came from one sample that was sequenced in a study of cytomegalovirus exposure and HLA in healthy donors. The study ran its PCR with 60 Vbeta and 13 Jbeta primers. Clones were read by immunoSEQ multiplex PCR, and TCRdb kept only the in-frame ones, dropping some. This table holds 55,000 to 80,000 clones, about 79% found once. What was sequenced was PBMCs. These receptor sequences come from a man in his fifties or sixties in good health and CMV-seropositive.

The chain couples TRBV18 to TRBJ2-1; 11 bases align to TRBD2. J lost 3 bases, V lost 4 bases, and 5 bases had no gene match. This CDR3 is built from 16 residues. From germline, CDR1 is KGHSH and CDR2 LQKENI. The CDR3 here is CASSRRTSGGYNEQFF. In DNA, the CDR3 is TGTGCCAGCTCACGACGAACTAGCGGGGGCTACAATGAGCAGTTCTTC.

Only one count was recorded for this clone. The V gene is TRBV6-6, the J gene TRBJ1-6; 7 bases align to TRBD1. This CDR3 contains 15 residues. Germline V gives CDR1 MNHNY, CDR2 SVGAGI (reference sequence). The trim removed 2 bases at V and 7 bases at J, leaving 5 bases unmatched. CDR3 coding DNA: TGTGCCAGCAGTTACCGGACAGGCGGGAATTCACCCCTCCACTTT. Protein product: CASSYRTGGNSPLHF.

V and J are TRBV6-5 and TRBJ2-7; 9 bases map to TRBD1. V lost 0 bases and J lost 4; bases outside the gene matches: 7. The CDR3 is 16 residues long. Germline lookup yields CDR1 MNHEY and CDR2 SVGAGI. CDR3 in amino acids: CASSYSRGQGWYEQYF. The CDR3 region has the DNA TGTGCCAGCAGTTACTCCCGGGGACAGGGTTGGTACGAGCAGTACTTC.

The gene calls are TRBV6-6 and TRBJ1-2, with a tentative D call TRBD1 (6 bases). This CDR3 has 12 residues. The V end lost 5 bases, the J end lost 4 bases, and 8 bases lay between the germline ends. Germline V gene sequence: CDR1 MNHNY, CDR2 SVGAGI (reference sequence). CDR3: CASSPTGYGYTF. DNA for the CDR3: TGTGCCAGCAGTCCGACAGGCTATGGCTACACCTTC.

A word on this clone: The junction departs from the called germline gene at one end, perhaps through a read error. The CDR3 region has the DNA TGTGCCAGCAGCCAAGATCTGGCAGGCCTGACCTTC. As protein: CASSQDLAGLTF. The rearrangement joins TRBV4-1 to TRBJ1-2, with no clear D. The CDR3 loop spans 12 amino acids. Germline CDR1 and CDR2: MGHRA and YSYEKL.

The table lists this clone with a count of one. The chain recombines TRBV11-2 with TRBJ2-5; TRBD1 matches at 7 bases. The DNA end is a closer match to TRBJ2-7, so the J assignment may be wrong. This CDR3 is 15 amino acids long. Germline V gives CDR1 SGHAT, CDR2 FQNNGV. The CDR3 region is CASSIYTGTAYEQYF. CDR3 coding DNA: TGTGCCAGCAGCATTTATACCGGGACAGCGTACGAGCAGTACTTC.

This clone was counted between two and nine times. This sequence joins TRBV9 and TRBJ1-3; possible D gene TRBD1, 5 bases. With 2 bases removed from V and 5 bases from J, the gap between germline ends came to 14 bases. Germline-derived CDR1 and CDR2 are SGDLS and YYNGEE. This CDR3 contains 15 residues. The CDR3 spells CASSVMGGTRNTIYF. In nucleotides, the CDR3 is TGTGCCAGCAGCGTCATGGGGGGGACCCGAAACACCATATATTTT.

This chain joins TRBV6-5 and TRBJ1-2; weak D call: TRBD1 (6 bases). CDR3 length: 13 amino acids. Germline lookup yields CDR1 MNHEY and CDR2 SVGAGI. V gave up 6 bases and J gave up 5 bases, with 13 bases separating them. Here the CDR3 reads CASRTDSRYGYTF. CDR3 DNA: TGTGCCAGCAGAACGGACAGTAGATATGGCTACACCTTC.

The rearrangement uses TRBV10-2 and TRBJ1-2; D unclear. Trimming removed 5 bases at V and 6 bases at J, with 16 bases between. This CDR3 region has 14 residues. Germline lookup yields CDR1 WSHSY and CDR2 SAAADI. The CDR3 loop is CASSSIDTVNGYTF. The CDR3 nucleotides are TGCGCCAGCAGTAGTATAGACACAGTAAATGGCTACACCTTC.

This rearrangement joins TRBV2 to TRBJ2-5; 9 bases are a match to TRBD1. V lost 8 bases, J lost 2 bases, and 6 bases stayed unmatched. CDR3 length equals 14 residues. Germline CDR1 and CDR2: SNHLY and FYNNEI. CDR3 protein: CASEGTGQQETQYF. The CDR3 DNA sequence: TGTGCCAGCGAGGGGACAGGGCAACAAGAGACCCAGTACTTC.

Comment on this clone: One end of the junction is discordant with germline, which a read error may explain. The V call is TRBV7-7, the J call TRBJ2-7, with 7 bases matching TRBD2. Germline values: CDR1 SSHAT, CDR2 FNYEAQ (reference sequence). This CDR3 comprises 15 residues. CDR3 amino acids: CASSLGREAAYEQYF. The CDR3 DNA reads as TGTGCTAGCAGCTTAGGTCGGGAGGCGGCCTACGAGCAGTACTTC.

J is TRBJ1-4 and V is TRBV7-8; D remains unclear. Trimming took off 6 bases at V and 0 bases at J, with 8 bases between the two ends. The CDR3 has 14 residues. Germline V CDR1 and CDR2: SGHVS, FQNEAQ. This CDR3 is CASRPRSTNEKLFF. As DNA, the CDR3 is TGTGCCAGCAGGCCGCGCTCAACTAATGAAAAACTGTTTTTT. Filled out from reference TRBV7-8 and TRBJ1-4, the complete variable domain reads GAGVSQSPRYKVAKRGQDVALRCDPISGHVSLFWYQQALGQGPEFLTYFQNEAQLDKSGLPSDRFFAERPEGSVSTLKIQRTQQEDSAVYLCASRPRSTNEKLFFGSGTQLSVL.

This clone was seen only a few times. The V call is TRBV11-3, the J call TRBJ2-1; D is perhaps TRBD2 (6 bases). V lost 8 bases, J lost 6 bases, and 17 bases lay in between. The CDR3 has 14 amino acids. Germline V gene lookup returns CDR1 SGHNT and CDR2 YENEEA. CDR3: CASAGRREGNEQFF. The CDR3 DNA sequence: TGTGCCAGCGCTGGGAGGAGGGAAGGCAATGAGCAGTTCTTC.

This chain uses TRBV19 with TRBJ2-2; D call uncertain. V lost 1 base to trimming and J lost 1 base, with 4 bases between them. Germline CDR1 reads LNHDA; CDR2 reads SQIVND (reference sequence). The CDR3 totals 14 residues. The CDR3 DNA reads as TGTGCCAGTAGTATAGGCAGGAACACCGGGGAGCTGTTTTTT. Translated, it gives CASSIGRNTGELFF.

This clone was seen a few times. The chain has TRBV6-5 and TRBJ1-3; TRBD1 aligns across 7 bases. This CDR3 has 13 residues. Germline CDR1 MNHEY, CDR2 SVGAGI. V was clipped by 6 bases and J by 5 bases; unmatched bases: 4. As DNA, the CDR3 is TGTGCCAGCAGCCGGGACAGACGAAACACCATATATTTT. The encoded protein is CASSRDRRNTIYF.

The sample holds a few counts of this clone. This rearrangement joins TRBV29-1 to TRBJ2-2; a weak D match, TRBD1 (6 bases). The CDR3 length is 15 residues. Germline lookup yields CDR1 SQVTM and CDR2 ANQGSEA. V gave up 5 bases and J gave up 5 bases, with 18 bases separating them. The CDR3 DNA sequence: TGCAGCGTTAAAAGCAGGACCCAGGGGACCGGGGAGCTGTTTTTT. Amino acids: CSVKSRTQGTGELFF.

The CDR3 protein is CASSLRDWGTEAFF. CDR3 bases: TGTGCCAGCAGCTTGAGGGACTGGGGCACTGAAGCTTTCTTT. The chain links TRBV11-2 to TRBJ1-1; TRBD1 might be the D (5 bases). Germline V gives CDR1 SGHAT, CDR2 FQNNGV. This CDR3 is 14 amino acids long. The V and J ends lost 3 bases and 4 bases respectively, with 12 bases between them.

The chain has TRBV7-9 and TRBJ2-7; 10 positions agree with TRBD1. Germline CDR1 SEHNR, CDR2 FQNEAQ (reference sequence). The V and J ends lost 1 base and 0 bases, in that order; junction bases with no gene match: 3. This CDR3 contains 16 residues. CDR3 sequence: CASSLGGQGFSYEQYF. The CDR3 DNA sequence: TGTGCCAGCAGCTTAGGGGGACAGGGGTTCTCCTACGAGCAGTACTTC.

The CDR3: CASAMGNSPLHF. CDR3 in DNA: TGTGCTAGTGCTATGGGCAATTCACCCCTCCACTTT. The chain uses TRBV12-5 and TRBJ1-6; D gene uncertain. CDR3 length: 12 amino acids. V shed 7 bases and J shed 7 bases, with 8 bases lying between them. Germline V gene lookup returns CDR1 LGHNT and CDR2 FRNRAP.

This chain joins TRBV11-3 and TRBJ2-2; D call uncertain. The V and J ends lost 6 bases and 5 bases respectively, with 7 bases between them. The CDR3 contains 12 residues. The V gene's germline CDR1 is SGHNT and CDR2 YENEEA. CDR3 DNA sequence: TGTGCCAGCAGTTTACGTACCGGGGAGCTGTTTTTT. Amino acids: CASSLRTGELFF.

J is TRBJ2-3 and V is TRBV7-9; weak D call: TRBD1 (6 bases). V was trimmed by 1 base and J by 3 bases, leaving 8 bases between them. Germline-derived CDR1 and CDR2 are SEHNR and FQNEAQ (reference sequence). The CDR3 covers 14 residues. The CDR3 region is CASSLGQGTDTQYF. In DNA, the CDR3 is TGTGCCAGCAGCTTAGGCCAGGGGACAGATACGCAGTATTTT.

The V gene is TRBV29-1, the J gene TRBJ1-2; 7 bases are shared with TRBD1. Germline V gives CDR1 SQVTM, CDR2 ANQGSEA. This CDR3 contains 12 residues. V lost 7 bases, J lost 8 bases, and 10 bases stayed unmatched. The CDR3 coding sequence is TGCAGCGCCCTAGACAGGGCGAGGGGCTACACCTTC. Its translation is CSALDRARGYTF.

The chain employs TRBV5-1 and TRBJ2-7; D remains unclear. The CDR3 loop spans 13 amino acids. V was trimmed by 0 bases and J by 4 bases, leaving 8 bases between them. Germline CDR1 and CDR2: SGHRS and YFSETQ. Here the CDR3 DNA reads TGCGCCAGCAGCTTGGCCGGGTATTACGAGCAGTACTTC. It encodes CASSLAGYYEQYF.

This rearrangement joins TRBV11-2 to TRBJ1-3; 8 nucleotides match TRBD1. CDR1 is SGHAT and CDR2 is FQNNGV in the germline V gene. The CDR3 is made up of 18 amino acids. V gave up 4 bases and J gave up 3 bases; unmatched junction bases: 14. The CDR3 DNA follows: TGTGCCAGCAGCTCCCGTAGATTCACAGGGGGGTATGGAAACACCATATATTTT. As protein: CASSSRRFTGGYGNTIYF.

The chain combines TRBV10-3 with TRBJ1-6, with D uncertain. The germline CDR1 and CDR2 sequences are ENHRY and SYGVKD. Trimming took off 11 bases at V and 7 bases at J, with 15 bases between the two ends. This CDR3 spans 13 amino acids. Here the CDR3 DNA reads TGTGCCGTGAGGGATCCTCTCAATTCACCCCTCCACTTT. Encoded protein: CAVRDPLNSPLHF.

This clone was detected only a few times. The rearrangement joins TRBV4-2 to TRBJ1-2, with D possibly TRBD1 on 5 matching bases. V gave up 0 bases and J gave up 7 bases, with 6 bases separating them. The germline CDR1 and CDR2 sequences are LGHNA and YNFKEQ. The CDR3 sequence is 12 residues long. CDR3 residues: CASSQDRAGYTF. The CDR3, as DNA: TGTGCCAGCAGCCAAGACAGGGCTGGCTACACCTTC.

As concerns this clone: Additional DNA sequences in this sample encode the identical CDR3. This chain links TRBV6-6 with TRBJ2-7, with D perhaps matching TRBD1 (6 bases). Trimming took off 7 bases at V and 1 base at J, with 20 bases between the two ends. Germline-derived CDR1 and CDR2 are MNHNY and SVGAGI (reference sequence). This CDR3 comprises 16 residues. The CDR3 spells CASTHATLTGSYEQYF. CDR3 sequence (DNA): TGTGCCAGCACTCATGCCACGTTGACAGGTTCCTACGAGCAGTACTTC.